Reported below is one TCR beta chain. The antigen it binds to is not known. No base quality values were provided; no much bigger clone lies one nucleotide off. For this chain, trimming is 2 bases at the V end and 5 bases at the J end, and the number of junction bases without a gene match is 7. CDR3 length: 18 amino acids, cysteine to phenylalanine. Just CDR3 DNA is preserved here, 54 bases in frame from base 1. The germline V gene encodes CDR1 SGHTA and CDR2 FQGTGA. Instrument on record: Illumina HiSeq 2500. Quantitative 5'-RACE with molecular barcodes was used to prepare TCR beta libraries. The authors' analysis ran thus. A new computational method based on a probabilistic model of VDJ rearrangement was used to identify disease-linked TCR variants. TCRdb reprocessing: public reads trimmed at Q25 with fastp, clones called with MiXCR, in-frame beta chains kept. When rows share a CDR3 protein, they turn into one entry using the most common DNA and genes. Clone size and V and J calls follow TCRdb, not the original study. Across this sample there are roughly 700,000 distinct CDR3 sequences, with around a fifth seen only once. The top ten hold over 15% of the sample.

These data are taken from a study of CD8 T cells in ankylosing spondylitis (dated by TCRdb to about 2017). At the level of the whole study: The study set out to find disease-linked TCR variants by profiling T cell receptor beta repertoires in ankylosing spondylitis patients and healthy donors. Peripheral blood was sampled, and synovial fluid was additionally collected from ankylosing spondylitis patients. The full study cohort comprised 20 to 25 ankylosing spondylitis patients and about 110 healthy donors.

Beyond this particular receptor, the publication reports: Significant enrichment of the disease-linked clones was reported in matched synovial fluid samples from ankylosing spondylitis patients. The disease-linked clones had a CD8+ phenotype and were found at relatively low frequencies in peripheral blood. A TCR beta motif made up of several highly homologous amino acid variants appeared to be characteristic of blood from ankylosing spondylitis patients. Some motif variants had previously been reported in the synovial fluid and blood of reactive arthritis patients, which suggests shared mechanisms of disease initiation.

The receptor was derived from a male donor with ankylosing spondylitis. Recombination joined TRBV7-3 with TRBJ2-1, with 15 bases in between that match TRBD2. The sequencing input was blood, either unsorted or a sorted T cell fraction (not recorded which). The DNA is TGTGCCAGCAGCTTAGGACTAGCGGGGGGGCCAGGACACAATGAGCAGTTCTTC. Translated, this gives CASSLGLAGGPGHNEQFF.